These 10 T cell receptor beta chains were sequenced from one sample in a study of neurological immune-mediated disorders. TCRdb itself ran the 5' RACE reads through MiXCR, one entry per CDR3 protein. The data hold some 33,000 distinct CDR3 sequences, with around 1.5% observed a single time. Specimen: PBMCs. Source of these receptors: a woman in her 30s with multiple sclerosis.

This clonotype was found many times. CDR3 sequence (DNA): TGCAGTGCTAGGGGTTCACCCCTCCACTTT. It translates to CSARGSPLHF. This chain connects TRBV20-1 to TRBJ1-6; D unclear. The germline V gene has CDR1 DFQATT and CDR2 SNEGSKA (reference sequence). Trimming stripped 3 bases from V and 9 bases from J, with 3 bases between. CDR3 length: 10 residues.

At least ten counts were recorded for this clonotype. One junction end does not reproduce the germline sequence, and a read error may be involved. The V call is TRBV6-5, the J call TRBJ1-5, with a weak D call TRBD1 (5 bases). Germline CDR1 MNHEY, CDR2 SVGAGI. This CDR3 comprises 15 residues. CDR3 residues: CASSPRGRGNQPQNF. CDR3 DNA: TGTGCCAGCAGCCCCCGGGGCCGGGGCAATCAGCCCCAGAATTTT.

This clonotype has a count of ten or more. This chain joins TRBV20-1 and TRBJ2-1, with TRBD1 identical over 11 bases. Germline trimming cut 6 bases from V and 9 bases from J; bases unmatched to any gene: 10. The CDR3 length is 14 residues. Germline V gene data show CDR1 as DFQATT and CDR2 as SNEGSKA (reference sequence). In DNA form, the CDR3 reads TGCAGTGCCCATGGACAGGGGGCAATAAGTGAGCAGTTCTTC. It codes for CSAHGQGAISEQFF.

V is TRBV3-1 and J is TRBJ1-1; the D gene is possibly TRBD1 (5 bases). The germline gives CDR1 LGHDT, CDR2 YNNKEL (reference sequence). Trimming cost V 5 bases and J 6 bases, with 16 bases left between them. The CDR3 contains 14 residues. The chain's CDR3 is CASSLNKRDPEAFF. The CDR3 DNA reads TGTGCCAGCAGCTTAAACAAGAGGGACCCTGAAGCTTTCTTT.

This clonotype was seen ten or more times. The chain couples TRBV7-3 to TRBJ2-2; the D gene is possibly TRBD1 (6 bases). The V end lost 2 bases, the J end lost 0 bases, and 16 bases lay between the germline ends. The germline gives CDR1 SGHTA, CDR2 FQGTGA. The CDR3 consists of 18 residues. DNA for the CDR3: TGTGCCAGCAGCTTATCCCCCAAACAGGGACCGAACACCGGGGAGCTGTTTTTT. This codes for CASSLSPKQGPNTGELFF.

This clonotype was recorded many times. This chain connects TRBV20-1 to TRBJ1-4, with TRBD1 matching 8 bases. V dropped 3 bases and J dropped 2; count of bases not matched to a gene: 2. The CDR3 spans 14 residues. Germline V gene data show CDR1 as DFQATT and CDR2 as SNEGSKA (reference sequence). CDR3 sequence (DNA): TGCAGTGCTAGGGACAGGGTTACTAATGAAAAACTGTTTTTT. This encodes CSARDRVTNEKLFF.

This clonotype was found many times. The chain uses TRBV25-1 and TRBJ2-2, with D perhaps TRBD2 (5 bases). The CDR3 consists of 15 residues. The germline V gene encodes CDR1 MGHDK and CDR2 SYGVNS. Between the trimmed V and J ends, which lost 0 bases and 5 bases, there was a span of 10 bases. CDR3 protein: CASSEYAGWTGELFF. The CDR3 DNA sequence: TGTGCCAGCAGTGAATATGCGGGTTGGACCGGGGAGCTGTTTTTT.

This clonotype was observed at least ten times. V gene TRBV15 combines with J gene TRBJ2-3; D is possibly TRBD2 (5 bases). The germline V and J ends were trimmed by 3 bases and 4 bases, with 11 bases remaining between them. The CDR3 extends over 14 amino acids. Germline V CDR1 and CDR2: LNHNV, YYDKDF (reference sequence). CDR3 region: CATSRGWGADTQYF. The CDR3 coding sequence is TGTGCCACCAGCAGGGGGTGGGGAGCAGATACGCAGTATTTT.

This clonotype was counted ten times or more. The chain combines TRBV18 with TRBJ2-1, with TRBD1 identical over 10 bases. CDR3 length equals 17 residues. CDR1 and CDR2 from the germline V gene are KGHSH and LQKENI. The V gene end was trimmed by 0 bases and the J gene end by 6 bases; junction bases not matched to a gene: 8. The CDR3: CASSPPLGTGDSNEQFF. CDR3 nucleotides: TGTGCCAGCTCACCACCGCTTGGGACAGGGGACTCCAATGAGCAGTTCTTC.

This clonotype was counted many times. The chain carries TRBV5-1 and TRBJ2-3; 9 bases agree with TRBD2. The germline gives CDR1 SGHRS, CDR2 YFSETQ. J was trimmed by 3 bases and V by 1 base; bases with no gene match: 3. The CDR3 runs 15 residues. CDR3 residues: CASSLSGGRTDTQYF. In nucleotides, the CDR3 is TGCGCCAGCAGCTTGAGCGGGGGGAGAACAGATACGCAGTATTTT.